The 4 T cell receptor beta chains in this list originate from one sample, sequenced in a study of radiotherapy plus CTLA-4 blockade in lung cancer. Profiling relied on immunoSEQ multiplex PCR, and the TCRdb table lists in-frame clones only, not all of them. The table includes approximately 100,000 clones, more than 75% detected once. Specimen: peripheral blood, collected from a patient treated with radiotherapy plus ipilimumab. All receptors derive from a human donor with non-small cell lung cancer that progressed on radiotherapy plus ipilimumab. Some clones in this sample may be carry-over from other donors' samples.

The rearrangement joins TRBV30 to TRBJ1-5; D remains ambiguous. Germline values: CDR1 GTSNPN, CDR2 SVGIG (reference sequence). Trimming stripped 3 bases from V and 0 bases from J, with 9 bases between. The CDR3 is made up of 14 amino acids. The CDR3 coding sequence is TGTGCCTGGAGGGAGAGTTATAGCAATCAGCCCCAGCATTTT. Translated, it gives CAWRESYSNQPQHF.

The sample holds a few counts of this clone. The sample carries other DNA sequences with the same CDR3. The CDR3 bases are TGTGCCAGCAGCTTGACAGTTAAGCAAAAACTGTTTTTT. It translates to CASSLTVKQKLFF. The chain carries TRBV7-2 and TRBJ1-4; D possibly corresponds to TRBD1 (5 bases). The V end was cut by 3 bases, the J end by 9 bases, with 11 bases between. This CDR3 contains 13 residues. Per the germline V gene, CDR1 is SGHTA and CDR2 is FQGNSA.

This rearrangement joins TRBV5-1 to TRBJ2-3, with TRBD2 matching 8 bases. The CDR3 is made up of 16 amino acids. V dropped 4 bases and J dropped 4; count of bases not matched to a gene: 11. Germline lookup yields CDR1 SGHRS and CDR2 YFSETQ. CDR3 residues: CASSPFLSGGSDTQYF. For the CDR3, the DNA is TGCGCCAGCAGCCCGTTTTTAAGCGGGGGCTCAGATACGCAGTATTTT.

V is TRBV18 and J is TRBJ2-2; D is unclear. V lost 0 bases to trimming and J lost 2 bases, with 4 bases between them. The CDR3 sequence is 14 residues long. CDR1 is KGHSH and CDR2 is LQKENI in the germline V gene. Here the CDR3 DNA reads TGTGCCAGCTCACCACCGGTAAACACCGGGGAGCTGTTTTTT. It translates to CASSPPVNTGELFF.